The 21 T cell receptor beta chains in this list originate from one sample, sequenced in a study of cytomegalovirus exposure and HLA in healthy donors. The PCR contained 60 Vbeta and 13 Jbeta primers. The method was immunoSEQ multiplex PCR; TCRdb's version includes in-frame clones alone and lacks a portion of them. The sample holds about 61,000 clones, about 89% seen once. What was sequenced was PBMCs. These receptor sequences come from a young man in good health and CMV-seronegative.

The V and J genes are TRBV28 and TRBJ2-6, with D maybe TRBD1 (6 bases). CDR3 size: 14 residues. Germline V gene lookup returns CDR1 MDHEN and CDR2 SYDVKM. V was clipped by 6 bases and J by 2 bases, with 8 bases between them. The CDR3 protein is CASSSGAGANVLTF. Here the CDR3 DNA reads TGTGCCAGCAGCTCAGGGGCTGGGGCCAACGTCCTGACTTTC.

This sequence joins TRBV10-3 and TRBJ1-1; 9 nucleotides agree with TRBD1. With V trimmed by 7 bases and J by 3 bases, 6 bases remained unmatched. There are 14 residues in the CDR3. Germline-derived CDR1 and CDR2 are ENHRY and SYGVKD. CDR3 nucleotides: TGTGCCATCAATACAGGGGGCCGAGACACTGAAGCTTTCTTT. It is translated as CAINTGGRDTEAFF.

The chain is built from TRBV9 and TRBJ1-5; 8 bases line up with TRBD1. Trimming cost V 2 bases and J 6 bases; bases outside gene matches: 7. The CDR3 extends over 15 amino acids. Germline CDR1 reads SGDLS; CDR2 reads YYNGEE. In DNA form, the CDR3 reads TGTGCCAGCAGCGTGGGACAGGTGCCTAGTCAGCCCCAGCATTTT. This codes for CASSVGQVPSQPQHF.

For the CDR3, the DNA is TGTGCCAGCAGCCCGGGGACAGGGAGAGCTTCACCCCTCCACTTT. Translation: CASSPGTGRASPLHF. The chain employs TRBV5-6 and TRBJ1-6; 9 bases agree with TRBD1. V shed 4 bases and J 9 bases; nucleotides not matched to a gene: 8. This CDR3 has 15 amino acids. Germline V CDR1 and CDR2: SGHDT, YYEEEE.

This chain uses TRBV5-4 with TRBJ2-1, with 7 bases lining up with TRBD1. V lost 5 bases to trimming and J lost 10 bases; unmatched junction nucleotides: 12. This CDR3 comprises 14 residues. Germline lookup yields CDR1 SGHNT and CDR2 YYREEE (reference sequence). The CDR3 coding sequence is TGTGCCAGCAGTTTTGACAGGGCTCGAGGGGAGCAGTTCTTC. Translating gives CASSFDRARGEQFF.

The V gene is TRBV6-1, the J gene TRBJ2-1, with TRBD2 matching 7 bases. The V and J ends lost 8 bases and 7 bases, in that order; junction bases with no gene match: 2. Germline assignment: CDR1 MNHNS and CDR2 SASEGT. The CDR3 consists of 11 residues. As DNA, the CDR3 is TGTGCCAGCCTAGCGGCGAATGAGCAGTTCTTC. It specifies CASLAANEQFF.

The chain has TRBV27 and TRBJ2-7; 9 bases agree with TRBD1. CDR1 MNHEY and CDR2 SMNVEV come from the germline V gene (reference sequence). The CDR3 contains 14 residues. V trimming: 6 bases; J trimming: 2 bases; junction bases outside the gene matches: 5. CDR3 region: CASRPRTGAYEQYF. The CDR3 DNA reads TGTGCCAGCAGACCCCGGACAGGGGCCTACGAGCAGTACTTC.

This clone was detected once. CDR3 nucleotide sequence: TGCGCCAGTAGATCGACCGGGACTAGCGCCTACAATGAGCAGTTCTTC. Protein product: CASRSTGTSAYNEQFF. J is TRBJ2-1 and V is TRBV4-1; 10 positions match TRBD2. The length of the CDR3 is 16 residues. CDR1 MGHRA and CDR2 YSYEKL come from the germline V gene. V lost 9 bases and J lost 2; bases outside the gene matches: 10.

This chain joins TRBV30 and TRBJ2-7, with D maybe TRBD2 (6 bases). V lost 0 bases to trimming and J lost 0 bases, with 21 bases between them. This CDR3 region has 18 residues. Germline CDR1 is GTSNPN and CDR2 is SVGIG (reference sequence). CDR3 nucleotide sequence: TGTGCCTGGAGTGTACCCCAGGGACTCTTGCGGACCTCCTACGAGCAGTACTTC. It yields the protein CAWSVPQGLLRTSYEQYF.

This chain uses TRBV29-1 with TRBJ2-3, with D perhaps TRBD2 (7 bases). CDR1 is SQVTM and CDR2 is ANQGSEA in the germline V gene. There are 15 residues in the CDR3. V lost 4 bases and J lost 0, with 14 bases in between. CDR3 protein: CSVVRGAQSTDTQYF. Here the CDR3 DNA reads TGCAGCGTTGTTCGGGGGGCCCAAAGCACAGATACGCAGTATTTT.

The J gene is TRBJ2-3, the V gene TRBV7-3, with 10 bases aligning to TRBD2. Trimming took 1 base from V and 6 from J; bases not matched to a gene: 10. Germline-derived CDR1 and CDR2 are SGHTA and FQGTGA. The CDR3 length is 17 residues. The DNA for the CDR3 is TGTGCCAGCAGCTTAAATTTAGCGGGGGGCCCGGGGGATACGCAGTATTTT. Translating gives CASSLNLAGGPGDTQYF. Looking up the rest from reference TRBV7-3 and TRBJ2-3 gives the full variable domain: GAGVSQTPSNKVTEKGKYVELRCDPISGHTALYWYRQSLGQGPEFLIYFQGTGAADDSGLPNDRFFAVRPEGSVSTLKIQRTERGDSAVYLCASSLNLAGGPGDTQYFGPGTRLTVL.

In its sample, this clone is medium-sized. This rearrangement joins TRBV6-6 to TRBJ2-5; D is possibly TRBD1 (6 bases). The CDR3 has 12 residues. Germline-derived CDR1 and CDR2 are MNHNY and SVGAGI (reference sequence). V lost 8 bases to trimming and J lost 5 bases, with 12 bases between them. The CDR3: CASGGDRETQYF. CDR3 sequence (DNA): TGTGCCAGCGGGGGCGATCGGGAGACCCAGTACTTC.

The chain has TRBV11-3 and TRBJ1-1; D is unresolved. CDR3 length: 12 amino acids. V gave up 2 bases and J gave up 6 bases, with 7 bases separating them. Germline CDR1 and CDR2: SGHNT and YENEEA. CDR3 amino acids: CASSLSSAEAFF. CDR3 sequence (DNA): TGTGCCAGCAGCTTATCAAGCGCTGAAGCTTTCTTT.

The V gene is TRBV4-1, the J gene TRBJ1-3; possible D gene TRBD1, 5 bases. V shed 3 bases and J shed 0 bases, with 12 bases lying between them. Germline V CDR1 and CDR2: MGHRA, YSYEKL. The CDR3 extends over 16 amino acids. The CDR3: CASSHQQEYSGNTIYF. The CDR3 bases are TGCGCCAGCAGCCATCAACAGGAGTACTCTGGAAACACCATATATTTT.

This chain links TRBV30 with TRBJ2-2, with 8 bases lining up with TRBD2. The trim removed 8 bases at V and 6 bases at J, leaving 8 bases unmatched. The germline V gene encodes CDR1 GTSNPN and CDR2 SVGIG (reference sequence). The CDR3 length is 13 residues. Here the CDR3 reads CAGRGGLAGELFF. CDR3 nucleotide sequence: TGTGCCGGACGGGGGGGCCTAGCCGGGGAGCTGTTTTTT.

V usage is TRBV30 and J usage is TRBJ1-5, with a tentative D call TRBD1 (6 bases). V lost 1 base, J lost 0 bases, and 10 bases lay in between. Germline V CDR1 and CDR2: GTSNPN, SVGIG (reference sequence). The CDR3 totals 15 residues. CDR3 bases: TGTGCCTGGAGTGAGACAGGCTTTAGCAATCAGCCCCAGCATTTT. Encoded protein: CAWSETGFSNQPQHF.

The chain employs TRBV6-6 and TRBJ2-7; 12 bases fit TRBD1. The CDR3 extends over 15 amino acids. The trim removed 2 bases at V and 2 bases at J, leaving 1 base unmatched. CDR1 is MNHNY, CDR2 SVGAGI, per germline (reference sequence). The CDR3 nucleotides read TGTGCCAGCAGTTACCGGGACAGGGGGCCCTACGAGCAGTACTTC. Translated: CASSYRDRGPYEQYF.

V gene TRBV29-1 combines with J gene TRBJ2-5; 7 bases align to TRBD2. CDR1 and CDR2 (germline): SQVTM, ANQGSEA. This CDR3 is built from 16 residues. J gave up 0 bases and V 0 bases, and 7 bases lay outside the gene matches. CDR3 region: CSVEDIGRGYQETQYF. The CDR3 nucleotides read TGCAGCGTTGAAGATATTGGGAGGGGCTACCAAGAGACCCAGTACTTC.

The chain recombines TRBV7-9 with TRBJ1-1, with no clear D. V was clipped by 5 bases and J by 4 bases, with 11 bases between them. The CDR3 consists of 13 residues. Germline-derived CDR1 and CDR2 are SEHNR and FQNEAQ (reference sequence). In nucleotides, the CDR3 is TGTGCCAGCAGCACGTCGGTCCTCACTGAAGCTTTCTTT. It translates to CASSTSVLTEAFF.

The V gene is TRBV11-2, the J gene TRBJ1-1; 7 bases match TRBD1. The germline V gene encodes CDR1 SGHAT and CDR2 FQNNGV. The CDR3 runs to 16 residues. V shed 0 bases and J 2 bases; nucleotides not matched to a gene: 6. In nucleotides, the CDR3 is TGTGCCAGCAGCTTAGACCGGGACAGAAGTAACACTGAAGCTTTCTTT. It specifies CASSLDRDRSNTEAFF.

The rearrangement joins TRBV28 to TRBJ1-1; D may be TRBD1 (6 bases). CDR3 length: 17 amino acids. The ends were cut back, 6 bases at V and 1 base at J, with 21 bases in the middle. The germline CDR1 and CDR2 sequences are MDHEN and SYDVKM. DNA of the CDR3: TGTGCCAGCAGGGTAACAGGGACCTCGATTTGGAACACTGAAGCTTTCTTT. Translating gives CASRVTGTSIWNTEAFF.